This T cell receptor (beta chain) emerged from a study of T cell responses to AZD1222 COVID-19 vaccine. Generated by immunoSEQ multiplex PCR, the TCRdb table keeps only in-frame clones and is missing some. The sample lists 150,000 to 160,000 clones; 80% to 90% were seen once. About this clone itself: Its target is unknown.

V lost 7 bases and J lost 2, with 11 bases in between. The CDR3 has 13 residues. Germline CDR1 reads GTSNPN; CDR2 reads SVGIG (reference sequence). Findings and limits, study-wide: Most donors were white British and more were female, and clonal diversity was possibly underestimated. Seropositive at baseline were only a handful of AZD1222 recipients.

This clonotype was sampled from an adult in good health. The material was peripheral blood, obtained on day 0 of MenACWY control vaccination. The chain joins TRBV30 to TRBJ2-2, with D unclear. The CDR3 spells CASPGRNTGELFF. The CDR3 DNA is TGTGCCTCCCCGGGCCGAAACACCGGGGAGCTGTTTTTT.